These 6 T cell receptor beta chains came from one sample sequenced in a study of cytotoxic CD8 clonotypes in ibrutinib-treated CLL (TCRdb year 2021). The time point label on this specimen signifies: progressive disease on ibrutinib. Library preparation was by the immunoSEQ multiplex PCR assay. TCRdb mirrors the immuneACCESS table, restricted to in-frame sequences. Some clones are absent from its copies; in checked studies, under half trace to an unresolved V gene, and the reason for the others is unknown. A total of approximately 160,000 clones appear in this sample, about 88% of them only once. The top ten hold about 3% of the sample. Specimen: PBMCs, collected at disease progression, from a patient treated with ibrutinib. The receptors derive from a human donor with chronic lymphocytic leukemia.

The rearrangement links TRBV7-9 to TRBJ2-1; TRBD1 matches at 12 bases. Germline CDR1 and CDR2: SEHNR and FQNEAQ (reference sequence). CDR3 length equals 15 residues. Unmatched junction bases numbered 7, after V lost 5 bases and J lost 8 bases. The CDR3 nucleotides are TGTGCCAGCAGCGGTTGGGACAGGGGGCGGGATGAGCAGTTCTTC. It encodes CASSGWDRGRDEQFF.

The genes are TRBV5-1 and TRBJ2-5, with 12 bases that match TRBD2. The CDR3 runs to 16 residues. The junction had 5 bases not matched to a gene; V was cut back by 2 bases and J by 3 bases. The germline gives CDR1 SGHRS, CDR2 YFSETQ. Written as DNA, the CDR3 is TGCGCCAGCAGCTTAAGACTAGCGGGAGATGAAGAGACCCAGTACTTC. Its translation is CASSLRLAGDEETQYF.

This chain uses TRBV5-5 with TRBJ1-2; TRBD1 aligns across 9 bases. Germline lookup yields CDR1 SGHKS and CDR2 YYEKEE (reference sequence). This CDR3 has 14 residues. V dropped 4 bases and J dropped 2; count of bases not matched to a gene: 3. The CDR3 spells CASSPGTGNYGYTF. Written as DNA, the CDR3 is TGTGCCAGCAGCCCCGGGACAGGGAACTATGGCTACACCTTC.

The chain employs TRBV5-1 and TRBJ1-3; D ambiguous. Germline CDR1 SGHRS, CDR2 YFSETQ. V was clipped by 7 bases and J by 0 bases, with 8 bases between them. This CDR3 comprises 13 residues. This CDR3 reads CASRSSSGNTIYF. The DNA of the CDR3 is TGCGCCAGCCGGAGTTCCTCTGGAAACACCATATATTTT.

V usage is TRBV19 and J usage is TRBJ1-2; perhaps TRBD1 as D (6 bases). V was trimmed by 7 bases and J by 4 bases, leaving 13 bases between them. The CDR3 spans 13 residues. The germline CDR1 and CDR2 sequences are LNHDA and SQIVND (reference sequence). The CDR3 DNA reads TGTGCCAGTACCACAGGGCACGGCTATGGCTACACCTTC. Translating it yields CASTTGHGYGYTF.

The genes are TRBV29-1 and TRBJ2-7; D is possibly TRBD2 (6 bases). Germline V gene lookup returns CDR1 SQVTM and CDR2 ANQGSEA. The CDR3 covers 11 residues. V was cut by 7 bases and J by 4 bases, with 11 bases left in between. The CDR3 DNA is TGCAGCGCCCATGGGGGGTACGAGCAGTACTTC. Translation gives CSAHGGYEQYF.